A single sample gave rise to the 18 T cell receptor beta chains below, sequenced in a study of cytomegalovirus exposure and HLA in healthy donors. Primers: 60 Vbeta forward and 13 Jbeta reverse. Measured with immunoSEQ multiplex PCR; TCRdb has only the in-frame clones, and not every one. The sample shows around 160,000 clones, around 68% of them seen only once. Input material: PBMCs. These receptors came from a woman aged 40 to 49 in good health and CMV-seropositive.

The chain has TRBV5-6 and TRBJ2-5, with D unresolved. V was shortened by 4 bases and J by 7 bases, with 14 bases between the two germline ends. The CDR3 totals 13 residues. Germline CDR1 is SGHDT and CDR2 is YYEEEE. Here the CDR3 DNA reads TGTGCCAGCAGCAACGACTGGGTCGGGACCCAGTACTTC. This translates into CASSNDWVGTQYF.

DNA for the CDR3: TGCGCCAGCAGCCCCCTCCCCCCTAGCGGGAGGGCCAGGGAGTCCTACGAGCAGTACTTC. It specifies CASSPLPPSGRARESYEQYF. The chain uses TRBV5-1 and TRBJ2-7; 12 bases line up with TRBD2. This CDR3 contains 20 residues. V gave up 4 bases and J gave up 1 base; unmatched junction bases: 18. The germline gives CDR1 SGHRS, CDR2 YFSETQ. Based on the CDR3 plus reference TRBV5-1 and TRBJ2-7, the full variable domain is KAGVTQTPRYLIKTRGQQVTLSCSPISGHRSVSWYQQTPGQGLQFLFEYFSETQRNKGNFPGRFSGRQFSNSRSEMNVSTLELGDSALYLCASSPLPPSGRARESYEQYFGPGTRLTVT.

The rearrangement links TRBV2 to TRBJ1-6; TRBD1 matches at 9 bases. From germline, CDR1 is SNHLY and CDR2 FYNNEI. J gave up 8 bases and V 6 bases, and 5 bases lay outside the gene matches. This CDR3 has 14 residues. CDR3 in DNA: TGTGCCAGCAGAGCCGGGACAGGGTATTCACCCCTCCACTTT. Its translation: CASRAGTGYSPLHF.

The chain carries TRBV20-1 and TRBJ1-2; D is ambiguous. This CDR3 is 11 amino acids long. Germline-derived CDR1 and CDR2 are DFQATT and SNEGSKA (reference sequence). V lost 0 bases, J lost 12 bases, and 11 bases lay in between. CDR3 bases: TGCAGTGCTAGAGATCGGGGAGGGAACACCTTC. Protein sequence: CSARDRGGNTF.

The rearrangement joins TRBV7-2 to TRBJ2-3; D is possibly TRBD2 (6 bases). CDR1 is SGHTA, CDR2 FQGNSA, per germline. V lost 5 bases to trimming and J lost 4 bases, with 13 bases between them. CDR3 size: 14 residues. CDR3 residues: CASSTTSFSDTQYF. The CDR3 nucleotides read TGTGCCAGCAGCACAACTAGCTTTTCAGATACGCAGTATTTT. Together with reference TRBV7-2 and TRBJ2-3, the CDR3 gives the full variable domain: GAGVSQSPSNKVTEKGKDVELRCDPISGHTALYWYRQSLGQGLEFLIYFQGNSAPDKSGLPSDRFSAERTGGSVSTLTIQRTQQEDSAVYLCASSTTSFSDTQYFGPGTRLTVL.

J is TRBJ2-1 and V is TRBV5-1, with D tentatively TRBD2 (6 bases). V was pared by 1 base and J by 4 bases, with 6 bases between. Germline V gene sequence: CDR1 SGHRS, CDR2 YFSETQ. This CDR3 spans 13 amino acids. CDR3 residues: CASSLRGYNEQFF. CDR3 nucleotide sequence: TGCGCCAGCAGCTTGCGGGGGTACAATGAGCAGTTCTTC.

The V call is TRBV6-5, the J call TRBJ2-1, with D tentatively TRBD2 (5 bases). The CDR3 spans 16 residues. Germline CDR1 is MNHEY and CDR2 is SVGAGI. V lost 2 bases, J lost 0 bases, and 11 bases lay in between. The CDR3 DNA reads TGTGCCAGCAGTTACGTTGCGGGTAGCTCCTACAATGAGCAGTTCTTC. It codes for CASSYVAGSSYNEQFF.

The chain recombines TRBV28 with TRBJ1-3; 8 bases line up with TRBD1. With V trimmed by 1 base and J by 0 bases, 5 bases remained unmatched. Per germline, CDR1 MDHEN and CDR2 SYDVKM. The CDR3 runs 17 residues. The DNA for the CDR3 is TGTGCCAGCAGTTTATCCTGGGACAGGAACTCTGGAAACACCATATATTTT. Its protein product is CASSLSWDRNSGNTIYF.

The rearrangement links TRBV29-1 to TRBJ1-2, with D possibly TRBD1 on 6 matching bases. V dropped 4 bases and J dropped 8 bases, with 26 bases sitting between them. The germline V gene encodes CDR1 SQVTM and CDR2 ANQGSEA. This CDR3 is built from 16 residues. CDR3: CSVVIPATDRRRGYTF. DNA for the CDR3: TGCAGCGTTGTGATCCCCGCTACCGACAGGAGGCGCGGCTACACCTTC.

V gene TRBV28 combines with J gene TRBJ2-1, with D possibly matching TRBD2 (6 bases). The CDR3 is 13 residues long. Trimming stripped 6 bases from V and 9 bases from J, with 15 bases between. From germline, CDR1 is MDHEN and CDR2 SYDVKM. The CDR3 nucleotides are TGTGCCAGCAGCCCCGGGACTTCATTTGAGCAGTTCTTC. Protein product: CASSPGTSFEQFF.

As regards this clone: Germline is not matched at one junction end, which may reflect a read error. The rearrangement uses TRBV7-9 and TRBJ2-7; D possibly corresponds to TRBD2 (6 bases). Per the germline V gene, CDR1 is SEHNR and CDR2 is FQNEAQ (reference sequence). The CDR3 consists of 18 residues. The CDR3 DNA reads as TGTTCCAGCAGCCCCCTGGTAGCGGAGTCTCTAAGCTCCTACGAGCAGTACTTC. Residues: CSSSPLVAESLSSYEQYF.

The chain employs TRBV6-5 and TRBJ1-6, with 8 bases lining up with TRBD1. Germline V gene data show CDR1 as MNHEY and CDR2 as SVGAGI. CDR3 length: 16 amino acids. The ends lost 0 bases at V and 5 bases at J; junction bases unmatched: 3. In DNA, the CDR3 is TGTGCCAGCAGTTACTCCGGACAGGGCGATAATTCACCCCTCCACTTT. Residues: CASSYSGQGDNSPLHF.

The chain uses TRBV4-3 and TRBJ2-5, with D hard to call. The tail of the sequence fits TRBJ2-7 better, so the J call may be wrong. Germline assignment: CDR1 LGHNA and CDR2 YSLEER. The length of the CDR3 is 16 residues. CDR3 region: CASSQDRGERWYEQYF. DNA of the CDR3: TGCGCCAGCAGCCAAGATCGTGGAGAACGGTGGTACGAGCAGTACTTC.

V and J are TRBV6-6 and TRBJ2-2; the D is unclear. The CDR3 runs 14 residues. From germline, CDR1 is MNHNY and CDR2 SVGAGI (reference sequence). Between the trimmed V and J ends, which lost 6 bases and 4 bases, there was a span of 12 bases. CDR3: CASSPSIGTGELFF. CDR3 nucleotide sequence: TGTGCCAGCAGCCCCTCAATCGGCACCGGGGAGCTGTTTTTT.

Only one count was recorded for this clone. CDR3 DNA sequence: TGTGCCAGCAGCCGGACTAGCGGGAGTGCCTATGAGCAGTTCTTC. This codes for CASSRTSGSAYEQFF. The V and J genes are TRBV28 and TRBJ2-1; 13 bases line up with TRBD2. Germline CDR1 reads MDHEN; CDR2 reads SYDVKM. The CDR3 is 15 amino acids. Trimming took 6 bases from V and 8 from J; bases not matched to a gene: 7.

The CDR3 bases are TGTGCCAGCAGCTCCGCGAGGGTAGGGATGAACACTGAAGCTTTCTTT. Translated, it gives CASSSARVGMNTEAFF. The rearrangement joins TRBV7-2 to TRBJ1-1; no firm D call. Trimming took 4 bases from V and 0 from J, leaving 15 bases between them. Per the germline V gene, CDR1 is SGHTA and CDR2 is FQGNSA. The CDR3 covers 16 residues.

The chain's CDR3 is CASSNPGFEAFF. DNA for the CDR3: TGTGCCAGTAGTAACCCAGGTTTTGAAGCTTTCTTT. The V call is TRBV19, the J call TRBJ1-1; no clear D. V shed 4 bases and J shed 7 bases, with 10 bases lying between them. This CDR3 comprises 12 residues. The germline V gene has CDR1 LNHDA and CDR2 SQIVND (reference sequence).

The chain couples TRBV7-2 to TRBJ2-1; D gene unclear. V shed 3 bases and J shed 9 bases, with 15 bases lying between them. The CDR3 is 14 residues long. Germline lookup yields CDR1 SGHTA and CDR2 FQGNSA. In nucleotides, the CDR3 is TGTGCCAGCAGCTTTCCCCGGAGAACGGGTGAGCAGTTCTTC. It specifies CASSFPRRTGEQFF.